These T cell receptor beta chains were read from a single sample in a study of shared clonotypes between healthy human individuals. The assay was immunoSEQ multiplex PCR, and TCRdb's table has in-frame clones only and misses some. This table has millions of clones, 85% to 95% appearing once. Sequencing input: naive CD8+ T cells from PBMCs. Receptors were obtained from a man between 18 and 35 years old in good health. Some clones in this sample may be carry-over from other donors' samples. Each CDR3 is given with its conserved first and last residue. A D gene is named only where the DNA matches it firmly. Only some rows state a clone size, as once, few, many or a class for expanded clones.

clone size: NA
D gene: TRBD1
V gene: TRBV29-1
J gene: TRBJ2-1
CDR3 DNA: TGCAGCGGGGACAGGGGAGAGGAGCAGTTCTTC
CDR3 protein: CSGDRGEEQFF

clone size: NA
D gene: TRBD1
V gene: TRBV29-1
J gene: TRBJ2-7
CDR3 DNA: TGCAGCGTTGAGGGGTTCGGGGACAGGCCCTACGAGCAGTACTTC
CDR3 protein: CSVEGFGDRPYEQYF

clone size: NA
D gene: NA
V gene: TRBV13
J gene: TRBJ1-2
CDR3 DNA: TGTGCCAGCAGCTCAGGGACCTATGGCTACACCTTC
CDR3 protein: CASSSGTYGYTF

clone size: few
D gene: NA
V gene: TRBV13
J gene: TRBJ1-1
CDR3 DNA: TGTGCCAGCAGGCTCGAGCTCGAAGCTTTCTTT
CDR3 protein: CASRLELEAFF

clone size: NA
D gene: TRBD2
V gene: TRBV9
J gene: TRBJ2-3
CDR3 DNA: TGTGCCAGCAGGCCCGGGACTAGCGGTGCAGATACGCAGTATTTT
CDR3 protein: CASRPGTSGADTQYF

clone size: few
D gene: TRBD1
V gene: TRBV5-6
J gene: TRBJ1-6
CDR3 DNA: TGTGCCAGCAGCTTGGGACAGGGGGTGGGATCACCCCTCCACTTT
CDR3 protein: CASSLGQGVGSPLHF

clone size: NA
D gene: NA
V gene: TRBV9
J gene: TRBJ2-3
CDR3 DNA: TGTGCCAGCAGCGTAGGCCTAGGTGGCACAGATACGCAGTATTTT
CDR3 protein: CASSVGLGGTDTQYF

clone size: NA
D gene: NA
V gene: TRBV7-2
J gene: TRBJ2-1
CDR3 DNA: TGTGCCAGCAGACAGTCTAGTGTTGAGGGAATTAATGAGTTCTTC
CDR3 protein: CASRQSSVEGINEFF

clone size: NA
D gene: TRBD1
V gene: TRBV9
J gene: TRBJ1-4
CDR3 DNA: TGTGCCAGCAGCGTAGGTGACAGGGAGGGGGCAACTAATGAAAAACTGTTTTTT
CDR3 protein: CASSVGDREGATNEKLFF

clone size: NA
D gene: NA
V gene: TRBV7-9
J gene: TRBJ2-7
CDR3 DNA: TGTGCCAGTTCAGGTCTCATATCACTCTACGAGCAGTACTTC
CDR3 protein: CASSGLISLYEQYF

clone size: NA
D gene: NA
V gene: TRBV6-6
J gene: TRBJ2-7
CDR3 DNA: TGTGCCAGCGGAGGGACGCGCGAGCAGTACTTC
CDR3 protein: CASGGTREQYF

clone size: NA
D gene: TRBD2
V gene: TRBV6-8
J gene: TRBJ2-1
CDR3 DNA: TGTGCCAGCAGTTACGAGGGGACTAGCGATACCTATGAGCAGTTCTTC
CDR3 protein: CASSYEGTSDTYEQFF

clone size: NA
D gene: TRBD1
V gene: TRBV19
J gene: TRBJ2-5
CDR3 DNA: TGTGCCAGTAGTATTGGGACAGGCGGAGAGACCCAGTACTTC
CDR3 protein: CASSIGTGGETQYF

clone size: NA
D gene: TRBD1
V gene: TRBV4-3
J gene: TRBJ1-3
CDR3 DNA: TGCGCCAGCAGCCAGGGGACAGCTTACCCTGGAAACACCATATATTTT
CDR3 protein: CASSQGTAYPGNTIYF

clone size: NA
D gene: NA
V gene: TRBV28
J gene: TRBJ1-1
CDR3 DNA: TGTGCCAGCAGGGATAGTATTGAAGCTTTCTTT
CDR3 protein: CASRDSIEAFF

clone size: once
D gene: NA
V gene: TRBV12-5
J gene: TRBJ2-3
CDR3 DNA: TGTGCTAGTGGTTTGGCGCTAACAGATACGCAGTATTTT
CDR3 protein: CASGLALTDTQYF

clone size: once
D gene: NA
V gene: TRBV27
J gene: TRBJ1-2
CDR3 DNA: TGTGCCAGCAGTTCCCCACACGACGGCTACACCTTC
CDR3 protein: CASSSPHDGYTF

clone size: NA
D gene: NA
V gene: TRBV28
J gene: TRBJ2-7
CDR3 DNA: TGTGCCAGCAGTTTATCCATGACAGATATCACGTACGAGCAGTACTTC
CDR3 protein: CASSLSMTDITYEQYF

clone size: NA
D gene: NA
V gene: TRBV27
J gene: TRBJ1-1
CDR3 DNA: TGTGCCAGCAGCTTTCGGGGGGGCGGTGAAGCTTTCTTT
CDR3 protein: CASSFRGGGEAFF

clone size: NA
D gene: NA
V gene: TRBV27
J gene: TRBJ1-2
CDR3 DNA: TGTGCCAGCAGTTTGGGGGTTCGCTATGGCTACACCTTC
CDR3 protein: CASSLGVRYGYTF

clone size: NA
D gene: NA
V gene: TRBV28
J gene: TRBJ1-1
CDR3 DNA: TGTGCCAGCAGTTTAATGGACTCCAACACTGAAGCTTTCTTT
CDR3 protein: CASSLMDSNTEAFF

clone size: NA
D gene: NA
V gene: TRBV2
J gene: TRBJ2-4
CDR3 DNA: TGTGCCAGCAGTGTTTCTGGGGCCAAAAACATTCAGTACTTC
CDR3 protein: CASSVSGAKNIQYF

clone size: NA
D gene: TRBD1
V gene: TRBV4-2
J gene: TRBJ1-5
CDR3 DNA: TGTGCCAGCAGCCAAGAGGACAGGTGGGTCAATCAGCCCCAGCATTTT
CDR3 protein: CASSQEDRWVNQPQHF

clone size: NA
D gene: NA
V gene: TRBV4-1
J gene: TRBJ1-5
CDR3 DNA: TGCGCCAGCAGCCAAGTCCCCTCCAGCGGGGGAGATCAGCCCCAGCATTTT
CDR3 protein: CASSQVPSSGGDQPQHF

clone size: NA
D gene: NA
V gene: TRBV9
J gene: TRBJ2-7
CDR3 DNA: TGTGCCAGCAGCGTGGGGCGGGTCTCCTACGAGCAGTACTTC
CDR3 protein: CASSVGRVSYEQYF

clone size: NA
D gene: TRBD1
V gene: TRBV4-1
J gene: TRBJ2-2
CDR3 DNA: TGCGCCAGCCAACAGGGGGCGGTCGGGGAGCTGTTTTTT
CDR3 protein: CASQQGAVGELFF

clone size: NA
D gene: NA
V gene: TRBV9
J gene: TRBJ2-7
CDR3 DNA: TGTGCCAGCAGCCCCCACGGGATTACCTACGAGCAGTACTTC
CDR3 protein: CASSPHGITYEQYF

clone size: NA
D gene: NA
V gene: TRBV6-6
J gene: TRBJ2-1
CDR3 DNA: TGTGCCAGCACTGGGAATGAGCAGTTCTTC
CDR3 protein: CASTGNEQFF

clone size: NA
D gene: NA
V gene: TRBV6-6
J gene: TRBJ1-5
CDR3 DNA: TGTGCCAGCAGTTCACAGGGTAGGAGCAATCAGCCCCAGCATTTT
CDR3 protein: CASSSQGRSNQPQHF

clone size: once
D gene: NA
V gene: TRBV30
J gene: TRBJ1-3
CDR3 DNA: TGTGCCTGGAGTGTAGGGACGGGACTCGGAAACACCATATATTTT
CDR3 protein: CAWSVGTGLGNTIYF

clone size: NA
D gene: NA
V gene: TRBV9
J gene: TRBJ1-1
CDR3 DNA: TGTGCCAGCAGCGTAGGGGGCAATTTGAACACTGAAGCTTTCTTT
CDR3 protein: CASSVGGNLNTEAFF

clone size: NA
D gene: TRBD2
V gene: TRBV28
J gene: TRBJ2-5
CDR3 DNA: TGTGCCAGCTACAGCGGGAGGGGTCCGGAGACCCAGTACTTC
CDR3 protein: CASYSGRGPETQYF

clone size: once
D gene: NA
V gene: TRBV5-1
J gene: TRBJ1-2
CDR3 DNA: TGCGCCAGCAGCCCCAGGCAGAACTATGGCTACACCTTC
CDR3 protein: CASSPRQNYGYTF

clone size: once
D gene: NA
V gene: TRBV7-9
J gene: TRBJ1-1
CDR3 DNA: TGTGCCAGCAGCTTAGACCCAGGGACTGAAGCTTTCTTT
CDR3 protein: CASSLDPGTEAFF

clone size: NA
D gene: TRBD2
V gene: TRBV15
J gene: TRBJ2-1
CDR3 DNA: TGTGCCACCAGCAGAGAGACTCGGCTAGCGGGAGACAATGAGCAGTTCTTC
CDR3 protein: CATSRETRLAGDNEQFF

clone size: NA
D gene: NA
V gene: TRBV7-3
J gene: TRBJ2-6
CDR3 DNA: TGTGCCAGCAGCACCGACAGAACCGGGGCCAACGTCCTGACTTTC
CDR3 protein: CASSTDRTGANVLTF

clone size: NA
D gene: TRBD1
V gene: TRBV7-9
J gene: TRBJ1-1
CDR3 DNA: TGTGCCAGCAGTTTCGGACAGGGGGGAATGAACACTGAAGCTTTCTTT
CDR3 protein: CASSFGQGGMNTEAFF

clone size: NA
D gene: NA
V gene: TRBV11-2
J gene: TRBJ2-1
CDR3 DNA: TGTGCCAGCAGCTTAGCTACTAGACGCAATGAGCAGTTCTTC
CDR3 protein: CASSLATRRNEQFF

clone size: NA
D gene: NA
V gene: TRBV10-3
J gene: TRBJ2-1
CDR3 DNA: TGTGCCATCAGTGAGGAGGGGCGGCAACTCAATGAGCAGTTCTTC
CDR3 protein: CAISEEGRQLNEQFF

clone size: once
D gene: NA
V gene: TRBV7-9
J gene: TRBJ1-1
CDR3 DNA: TGTGCCAGCAGCTTAGGGGCAGGACTTTTCCCTGAAGCTTTCTTT
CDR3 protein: CASSLGAGLFPEAFF

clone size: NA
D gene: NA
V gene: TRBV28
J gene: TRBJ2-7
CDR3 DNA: TGTGCCAGTAGAGAAACCATCGGGGACCTAGGAGACGAGCAGTACTTC
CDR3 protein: CASRETIGDLGDEQYF

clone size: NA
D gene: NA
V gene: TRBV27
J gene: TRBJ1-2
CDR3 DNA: TGTGCCAGCAGCTCTAGCTCCGGTGACAATAACTATGGCTACACCTTC
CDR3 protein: CASSSSSGDNNYGYTF

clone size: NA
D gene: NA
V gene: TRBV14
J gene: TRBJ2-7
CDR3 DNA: TGTGCCAGCAGCCAGGCCGTCTCCTACGAGCAGTACTTC
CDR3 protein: CASSQAVSYEQYF

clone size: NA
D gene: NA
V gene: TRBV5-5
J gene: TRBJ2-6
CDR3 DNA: TGTGCCAGCAGCTTACAGGGCTCTGGGGCCAACGTCCTGACTTTC
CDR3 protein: CASSLQGSGANVLTF

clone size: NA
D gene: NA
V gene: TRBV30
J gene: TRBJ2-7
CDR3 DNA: TGTGCCTGGAGTACACGTTACGAGCAGTACTTC
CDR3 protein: CAWSTRYEQYF

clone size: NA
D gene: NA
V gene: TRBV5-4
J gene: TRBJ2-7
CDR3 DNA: TGTGCCAGCAGCCAGGGGACCTACGAGCAGTACTTC
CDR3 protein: CASSQGTYEQYF